Shown below are 20 T cell receptor beta chains from a single sample sequenced in a study of vaccination effects on CD4 cells after COVID-19. The antigens these receptors bind are not known. Sequencing in the ViraFEST assay came after antigen-specific CD4+ T cells had been expanded with viral peptide pools, which were used to stimulate PBMC. Having been cultured for 10 days, the cells underwent CD4+ T cell isolation. Each vaccine recipient was nucleocapsid antibody negative and had no prior SARS-CoV-2 infection. Sequencing used immunoSEQ multiplex PCR; TCRdb keeps in-frame clones, though not all of them. The repertoire includes fewer than 40,000 clones, under 75% of them detected once, and approximately 22% sits in the top ten. The source was CD4+ T cells from PBMCs cultured with SARS-CoV-2 spike peptides, collected before COVID-19 vaccination. These TCRs come from a human donor who received a COVID-19 vaccine.

The V and J genes are TRBV14 and TRBJ1-1; D is perhaps TRBD1 (6 bases). Germline V gene data show CDR1 as SGHDN and CDR2 as FVKESK. The CDR3 has 19 amino acids. V lost 5 bases and J lost 1, with 26 bases in between. The CDR3 reads CASSYSRGDWQRQNTEAFF. CDR3 nucleotide sequence: TGTGCCAGCAGCTACTCGAGGGGGGATTGGCAGAGACAGAACACTGAAGCTTTCTTT. Drawing the rest from reference TRBV14 and TRBJ1-1, the complete variable domain is EAGVTQFPSHSVIEKGQTVTLRCDPISGHDNLYWYRRVMGKEIKFLLHFVKESKQDESGMPNNRFLAERTGGTYSTLKVQPAELEDSGVYFCASSYSRGDWQRQNTEAFFGQGTRLTVV.

The chain uses TRBV7-9 and TRBJ2-2; 7 nucleotides line up with TRBD1. J gave up 1 base and V 5 bases, and 4 bases lay outside the gene matches. This CDR3 has 15 residues. Germline CDR1 is SEHNR and CDR2 is FQNEAQ (reference sequence). The CDR3 nucleotides are TGTGCCAGCAGCCTTTGGACAGGGAACACCGGGGAGCTGTTTTTT. This translates into CASSLWTGNTGELFF.

The chain has TRBV5-6 and TRBJ2-5; 12 positions match TRBD2. Germline V gene data show CDR1 as SGHDT and CDR2 as YYEEEE. With V trimmed by 3 bases and J by 0 bases, 0 bases remained unmatched. The CDR3 consists of 15 residues. For the CDR3, the DNA is TGTGCCAGCAGCTGGACTAGCGGGAACCAAGAGACCCAGTACTTC. It encodes CASSWTSGNQETQYF. Using reference TRBV5-6 and TRBJ2-5 for the parts outside the CDR3, the full variable domain is DAGVTQSPTHLIKTRGQQVTLRCSPKSGHDTVSWYQQALGQGPQFIFQYYEEEERQRGNFPDRFSGHQFPNYSSELNVNALLLGDSALYLCASSWTSGNQETQYFGPGTRLLVL.

The count of this clone is one. The CDR3 DNA sequence: TGTGCCAGCAGCTTGGACAGGGGGACAGATACGCAGTATTTT. Residues: CASSLDRGTDTQYF. This chain uses TRBV5-4 with TRBJ2-3; 8 bases fit TRBD1. V gave up 0 bases and J gave up 3 bases; unmatched junction bases: 0. This CDR3 region has 14 residues. The germline V gene encodes CDR1 SGHNT and CDR2 YYREEE (reference sequence).

The chain couples TRBV4-2 to TRBJ1-6; D is unclear. The CDR3 has 15 residues. V was clipped by 0 bases and J by 4 bases, with 7 bases between them. CDR1 LGHNA and CDR2 YNFKEQ come from the germline V gene. CDR3 sequence: CASSQDIEYNSPLHF. The DNA of the CDR3 is TGTGCCAGCAGCCAAGATATAGAGTATAATTCACCCCTCCACTTT.

The chain links TRBV19 to TRBJ2-2; D unresolved. Looked up from germline, CDR1 is LNHDA and CDR2 is SQIVND (reference sequence). The length of the CDR3 is 11 residues. V was pared by 3 bases and J by 8 bases, with 4 bases between. The CDR3 sequence is CASSIRGELFF. In nucleotides, the CDR3 is TGTGCCAGTAGTATTCGGGGGGAGCTGTTTTTT.

The chain links TRBV28 to TRBJ1-2; D is perhaps TRBD1 (5 bases). This CDR3 has 16 amino acids. Trimming took 6 bases from V and 8 from J, leaving 25 bases between them. Germline CDR1 and CDR2: MDHEN and SYDVKM. CDR3 bases: TGTGCCAGCAGCCGTAGTTACAGGTTGACGGTTGGCGGCTACACCTTC. This gives the protein CASSRSYRLTVGGYTF.

This chain joins TRBV7-2 and TRBJ1-3; possible D gene TRBD1, 5 bases. The CDR3 runs 15 residues. The germline V gene encodes CDR1 SGHTA and CDR2 FQGNSA. Trimming stripped 0 bases from V and 4 bases from J, with 10 bases between. CDR3 residues: CASSLATGPGNTIYF. The CDR3 region has the DNA TGTGCCAGCAGCTTAGCGACGGGGCCAGGAAACACCATATATTTT.

This chain joins TRBV19 and TRBJ1-2; 11 bases are shared with TRBD1. The CDR3 has 15 amino acids. V was clipped by 2 bases and J by 7 bases; unmatched bases: 6. Germline CDR1 LNHDA, CDR2 SQIVND (reference sequence). CDR3 amino acids: CASSIRGQGASGYTF. The CDR3 DNA follows: TGTGCCAGTAGTATACGAGGACAGGGGGCTTCTGGCTACACCTTC.

The rearrangement uses TRBV30 and TRBJ1-1; D is unresolved. In germline, CDR1 is GTSNPN, CDR2 SVGIG (reference sequence). V lost 0 bases to trimming and J lost 12 bases, with 17 bases between them. The length of the CDR3 is 13 residues. CDR3 nucleotides: TGTGCCTGGAGTGTAGGCCAAAGCACTAGGTCTTTCTTT. Its translation: CAWSVGQSTRSFF.

This clone showed up just a few times. The V gene is TRBV7-6, the J gene TRBJ1-6; tentatively, D is TRBD1 (6 bases). The CDR3 is made up of 16 amino acids. Germline assignment: CDR1 SGHVS and CDR2 FNYEAQ. V was cut by 4 bases and J by 7 bases, with 17 bases left in between. CDR3 in DNA: TGTGCCAGCAGCTGGGGGCAGGGAGTAGCCAATTCACCCCTCCACTTT. Translation gives CASSWGQGVANSPLHF.

V is TRBV7-3 and J is TRBJ2-3, with D possibly called TRBD1 or TRBD2 (5 bases each). Trimming stripped 4 bases from V and 5 bases from J, with 16 bases between. The CDR3 spans 15 residues. CDR1 SGHTA and CDR2 FQGTGA come from the germline V gene. CDR3 bases: TGTGCCAGCAGCTCCTCCGGGACCTACCTAGATACGCAGTATTTT. This codes for CASSSSGTYLDTQYF.

V gene TRBV4-2 combines with J gene TRBJ2-5; 7 bases fit TRBD2. V lost 3 bases to trimming and J lost 4 bases; unmatched junction nucleotides: 2. Looked up from germline, CDR1 is LGHNA and CDR2 is YNFKEQ. The CDR3 sequence is 13 residues long. The CDR3 is CASSQGGRETQYF. The CDR3 DNA reads TGTGCCAGCAGCCAGGGGGGGAGAGAGACCCAGTACTTC.

V is TRBV7-8 and J is TRBJ1-5, with 7 nucleotides matching TRBD1. This CDR3 has 15 amino acids. Germline V gene sequence: CDR1 SGHVS, CDR2 FQNEAQ. V lost 0 bases, J lost 7 bases, and 6 bases stayed unmatched. Here the CDR3 reads CASSLAVYRGQPQHF. DNA of the CDR3: TGTGCCAGCAGCTTAGCCGTATACAGGGGACAGCCCCAGCATTTT.

The J gene is TRBJ2-1, the V gene TRBV5-4, with 8 bases identical to TRBD1. Germline CDR1 is SGHNT and CDR2 is YYREEE (reference sequence). The CDR3 runs to 15 residues. V gave up 4 bases and J gave up 7 bases; unmatched junction bases: 10. CDR3: CASSLGQGTRNEQFF. Here the CDR3 DNA reads TGTGCCAGCAGCCTCGGACAGGGAACTAGGAATGAGCAGTTCTTC.

This chain uses TRBV4-3 with TRBJ2-1, with 11 bases identical to TRBD2. Germline values: CDR1 LGHNA, CDR2 YSLEER. The CDR3 runs 16 residues. The V gene end was trimmed by 0 bases and the J gene end by 8 bases; junction bases not matched to a gene: 6. CDR3 loop: CASSQDVSGGAYEQFF. CDR3 in DNA: TGCGCCAGCAGCCAAGATGTTAGCGGGGGGGCGTATGAGCAGTTCTTC.

This chain joins TRBV29-1 and TRBJ1-2; tentative D call: TRBD1 (6 bases). CDR1 is SQVTM and CDR2 is ANQGSEA in the germline V gene. The V end was cut by 3 bases, the J end by 0 bases, with 14 bases between. The CDR3 totals 15 residues. In DNA, the CDR3 is TGCAGCGTTGACGGTGACAGGCCCTCTAACTATGGCTACACCTTC. Translating gives CSVDGDRPSNYGYTF.

The V and J genes are TRBV5-1 and TRBJ1-2; D perhaps matches TRBD1 (5 bases). V dropped 4 bases and J dropped 6 bases, with 10 bases sitting between them. Looked up from germline, CDR1 is SGHRS and CDR2 is YFSETQ. The CDR3 runs to 12 residues. CDR3 in amino acids: CASSPGPDGYTF. In DNA form, the CDR3 reads TGCGCCAGCAGCCCAGGGCCTGATGGCTACACCTTC. Full variable domain (outside the CDR3, taken from reference TRBV5-1 and TRBJ1-2): KAGVTQTPRYLIKTRGQQVTLSCSPISGHRSVSWYQQTPGQGLQFLFEYFSETQRNKGNFPGRFSGRQFSNSRSEMNVSTLELGDSALYLCASSPGPDGYTFGSGTRLTVV.

The V and J genes are TRBV28 and TRBJ2-3; tentative D call: TRBD1 (6 bases). The CDR3 contains 13 residues. V was cut by 6 bases and J by 0 bases, with 7 bases left in between. CDR1 MDHEN and CDR2 SYDVKM come from the germline V gene. Written as DNA, the CDR3 is TGTGCCAGCAGGGACAGCAGCACAGATACGCAGTATTTT. This sequence encodes CASRDSSTDTQYF.

V and J are TRBV9 and TRBJ2-1; 7 bases map to TRBD2. Trimming cost V 0 bases and J 2 bases; bases outside gene matches: 5. Germline lookup yields CDR1 SGDLS and CDR2 YYNGEE. This CDR3 is 16 amino acids long. The chain's CDR3 is CASSVGAGATYNEQFF. In nucleotides, the CDR3 is TGTGCCAGCAGCGTAGGGGCGGGAGCCACCTACAATGAGCAGTTCTTC. Full variable domain (remainder filled in from reference TRBV9 and TRBJ2-1): DSGVTQTPKHLITATGQRVTLRCSPRSGDLSVYWYQQSLDQGLQFLIQYYNGEERAKGNILERFSAQQFPDLHSELNLSSLELGDSALYFCASSVGAGATYNEQFFGPGTRLTVL.